The rows below give T cell receptor beta chains drawn from one sample of a study of neoadjuvant anti-PD-1 for oral cavity cancer. Using immunoSEQ multiplex PCR, the repertoire was profiled, and TCRdb retains in-frame clones only, with some absent. The sample has 18,000 or so clones, around 76% seen once. Specimen: PBMCs, collected before nivolumab (anti-PD-1) treatment. Receptors were obtained from a person aged 35-79 years with oral cavity squamous cell carcinoma. CDR3s include the opening cysteine and the closing phenylalanine or tryptophan. A D gene is named only where the DNA matches it firmly. Size is omitted from some rows. Given values are once, few, many or a class for expanded clones.

>-|TRBJ2-7|-|14|TRBV10-1
TGCGCCAGCAGTAGGGACTTAAGCTCCTACGAGCAGTACTTC
CASSRDLSSYEQYF
>TRBD2|TRBJ2-7|-|15|TRBV30
TGTGCCTGGACCCACGGGACTAGCGGCGCCTACGAGCAGTACTTC
CAWTHGTSGAYEQYF
>-|TRBJ2-7|-|14|TRBV7-4
TGTGCCAGCAGCTTAGTTGGGCAGTACCACGAGCAGTACTTC
CASSLVGQYHEQYF
>TRBD1|TRBJ1-1|-|15|TRBV6-6
TGTGCCAGCGGAGACAGGGTAGGAGTGAACACTGAAGCTTTCTTT
CASGDRVGVNTEAFF
>-|TRBJ2-5|-|14|TRBV11-2
TGTGCCAGCAGCTTGGAGGGGGGGGCAGAGACCCAGTACTTC
CASSLEGGAETQYF
>-|TRBJ1-1|-|13|TRBV7-9
TGTGCCAGCAGCTTAGAGATCCCCACTGAAGCTTTCTTT
CASSLEIPTEAFF
>-|TRBJ1-5|-|16|TRBV15
TGTGCCACCAGCAGTAGACAGGTGCCGGGCAATCAGCCCCAGCATTTT
CATSSRQVPGNQPQHF
>-|TRBJ1-2|-|14|TRBV7-2
TGTGCCAGCAGCGTCGTGGGTGCTAACTATGGCTACACCTTC
CASSVVGANYGYTF
>-|TRBJ2-7|-|17|TRBV7-7
TGTGCTAGCAGACCCGGGGCCGGGGGGCCTCACTCCTACGAGCAGTACTTC
CASRPGAGGPHSYEQYF
>-|TRBJ1-2|-|13|TRBV19
TGTGCCAGTGCACCCACAGGGAACAATGGCTACACCTTC
CASAPTGNNGYTF
>-|TRBJ2-3|-|18|TRBV5-1
TGCGCCAGCAGCACTCGACAGTCCGGGGGCTTTAATGCAGATACGCAGTATTTT
CASSTRQSGGFNADTQYF
>-|TRBJ2-7|-|14|TRBV29-1
TGCAGCGCAATATCCGGGACTCCTCCCTACGAGCAGTACTTC
CSAISGTPPYEQYF
>-|TRBJ2-5|-|19|TRBV21-1
TGTGCCAGCAGCAAAATTCCGATCCTGGGGACAGGGGAGAAAGAGACCCAGTACTTC
CASSKIPILGTGEKETQYF
>-|TRBJ2-7|-|12|TRBV6-5
TGTGCCAGCAGTTACGAGGGCTACGAGCAGTACTTC
CASSYEGYEQYF
>-|TRBJ1-6|-|11|TRBV10-3
TGTGCCATCAGTGACCTAATTGGGCTCCACTTT
CAISDLIGLHF
>TRBD1|TRBJ1-1|-|14|TRBV30
TGTGCCTGGAGTGGAACAGGGGGGAACACTGAAGCTTTCTTT
CAWSGTGGNTEAFF
>TRBD1|TRBJ1-2|-|14|TRBV6-5
TGTGCCAGCAGTTACGGACAGGGGGAATATGGCTACACCTTC
CASSYGQGEYGYTF
>-|TRBJ2-2|-|11|TRBV27
TGTGCCAGCAGATGGGGCAGGGAGCTGTTTTTT
CASRWGRELFF
>TRBD1|TRBJ2-2|few|14|TRBV7-9
TGTGCCAGCAGTCTGACAGGGGGCTCCGGGGAGCTGTTTTTT
CASSLTGGSGELFF
>TRBD2|TRBJ2-1|-|16|TRBV7-2
TGTGCCAGCAGCTGGGGAGCAGCGGGAGCAGGCAATGAGCAGTTCTTC
CASSWGAAGAGNEQFF
>TRBD2|TRBJ2-1|-|14|TRBV2
TGTGCCAGCACCTCGGGGGCGGGGGGGAATGAGCAGTTCTTC
CASTSGAGGNEQFF
>-|TRBJ2-5|-|14|TRBV5-6
TGTGCCAGCAGCTTGGTGGGGGACCAAGAGACCCAGTACTTC
CASSLVGDQETQYF
>TRBD2|TRBJ2-7|once|15|TRBV6-6
TGTGCCAGCAGGGGAGGGACTAGCGGGACCTACGAGCAGTACTTC
CASRGGTSGTYEQYF
>-|TRBJ1-1|-|14|TRBV6-1
TGTGCCAGCAGTGAAGCTGGAGGGAACACTGAAGCTTTCTTT
CASSEAGGNTEAFF
>-|TRBJ2-3|-|12|TRBV5-1
TGCGCCAGCAGCGTGGCGACAGATACGCAGTATTTT
CASSVATDTQYF